This T cell receptor beta chain was sequenced for a study of blood T cell repertoires in COVID-19. Under the authors' procedure: Estimated nucleated cell counts came from reference gene primer amplification. Clones were read by immunoSEQ multiplex PCR, and TCRdb kept only the in-frame ones, dropping some. That table gives V, J and clone size, and the DNA gave D and trimming. The sample lists some 44,000 clones; about 90% were seen once. The CDR3 totals 15 residues. Germline loops: CDR1 SGDLS, CDR2 YYNGEE. V trimming: 1 base; J trimming: 2 bases; junction bases outside the gene matches: 1. The chain has TRBV9 and TRBJ2-1; 9 bases fit TRBD2. The TCR originated in a human donor in a cohort sampled during active COVID-19. The specimen was peripheral blood. The CDR3 spells CASSVLAGPYNEQFF. Written as DNA, the CDR3 is TGTGCCAGCAGCGTACTAGCGGGACCCTACAATGAGCAGTTCTTC.